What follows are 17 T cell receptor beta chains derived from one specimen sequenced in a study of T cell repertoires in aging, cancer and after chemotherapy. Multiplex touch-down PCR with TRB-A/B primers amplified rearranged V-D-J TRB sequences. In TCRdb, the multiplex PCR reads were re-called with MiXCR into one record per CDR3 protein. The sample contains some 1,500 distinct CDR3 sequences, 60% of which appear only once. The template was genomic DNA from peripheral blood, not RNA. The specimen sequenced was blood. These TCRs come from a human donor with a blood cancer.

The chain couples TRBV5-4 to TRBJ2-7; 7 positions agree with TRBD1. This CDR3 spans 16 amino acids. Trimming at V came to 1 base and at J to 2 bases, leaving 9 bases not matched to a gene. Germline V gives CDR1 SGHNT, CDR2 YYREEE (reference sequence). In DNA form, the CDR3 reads TGTGCCAGCAGCTTGTTACGGGACAGTCGAACCTACGAGCAGTACTTC. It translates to CASSLLRDSRTYEQYF.

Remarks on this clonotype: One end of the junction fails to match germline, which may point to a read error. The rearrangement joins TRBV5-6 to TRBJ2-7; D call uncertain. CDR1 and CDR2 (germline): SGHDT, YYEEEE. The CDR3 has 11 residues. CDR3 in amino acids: CATSRDDEQYF. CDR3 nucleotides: TGTGCCACCAGCAGAGACGACGAGCAGTACTTC. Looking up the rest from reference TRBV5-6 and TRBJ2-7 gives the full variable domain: DAGVTQSPTHLIKTRGQQVTLRCSPKSGHDTVSWYQQALGQGPQFIFQYYEEEERQRGNFPDRFSGHQFPNYSSELNVNALLLGDSALYLCATSRDDEQYFGPGTRLTVT.

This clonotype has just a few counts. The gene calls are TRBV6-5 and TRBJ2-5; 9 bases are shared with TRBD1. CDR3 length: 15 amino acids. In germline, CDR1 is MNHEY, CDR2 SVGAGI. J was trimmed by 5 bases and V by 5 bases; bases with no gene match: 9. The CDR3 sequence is CASSTPGQGPETQYF. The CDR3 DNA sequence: TGTGCCAGCAGTACTCCGGGACAGGGACCCGAGACCCAGTACTTC.

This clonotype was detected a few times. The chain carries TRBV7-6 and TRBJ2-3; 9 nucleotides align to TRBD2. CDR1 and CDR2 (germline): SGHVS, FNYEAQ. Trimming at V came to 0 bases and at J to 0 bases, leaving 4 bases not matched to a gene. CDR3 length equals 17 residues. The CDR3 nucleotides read TGTGCCAGCAGCTTAGCTGCGGGGGGGCATAGCACAGATACGCAGTATTTT. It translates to CASSLAAGGHSTDTQYF.

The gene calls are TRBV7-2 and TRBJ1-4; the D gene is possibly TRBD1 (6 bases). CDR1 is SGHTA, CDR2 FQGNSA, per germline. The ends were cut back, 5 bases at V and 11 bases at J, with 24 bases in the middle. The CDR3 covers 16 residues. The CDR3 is CASSPGGAGVMTKLFF. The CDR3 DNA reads TGTGCCAGCAGCCCGGGCGGTGCAGGGGTAATGACTAAACTGTTTTTT.

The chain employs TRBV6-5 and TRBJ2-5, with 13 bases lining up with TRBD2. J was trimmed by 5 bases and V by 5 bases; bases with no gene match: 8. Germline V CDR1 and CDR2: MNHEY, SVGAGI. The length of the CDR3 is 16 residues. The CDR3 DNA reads TGTGCCAGCAGTCCACAGGGACTAGCGGGGCGCGAGACCCAGTACTTC. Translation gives CASSPQGLAGRETQYF.

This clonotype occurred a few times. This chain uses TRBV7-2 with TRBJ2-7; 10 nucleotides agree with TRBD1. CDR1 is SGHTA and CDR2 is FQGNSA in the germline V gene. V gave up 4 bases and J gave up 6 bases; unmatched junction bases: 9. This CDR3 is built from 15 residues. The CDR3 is CASSYPTGQGGEQYF. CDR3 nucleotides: TGTGCCAGCAGCTATCCTACCGGACAGGGGGGCGAGCAGTACTTC.

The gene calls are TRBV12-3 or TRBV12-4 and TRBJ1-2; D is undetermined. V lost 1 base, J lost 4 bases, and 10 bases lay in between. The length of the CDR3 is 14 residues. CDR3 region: CASSLERGAYGYTF. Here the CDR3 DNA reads TGTGCCAGCAGTTTAGAGCGTGGAGCCTATGGCTACACCTTC.

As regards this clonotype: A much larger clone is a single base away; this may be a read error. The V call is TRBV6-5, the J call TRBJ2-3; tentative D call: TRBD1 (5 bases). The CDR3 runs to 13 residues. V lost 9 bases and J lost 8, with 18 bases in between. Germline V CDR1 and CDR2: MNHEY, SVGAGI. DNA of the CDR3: TGTGCCAGAAGGCCATTCGTGCAGGGTACGCAGTATTTT. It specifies CARRPFVQGTQYF.

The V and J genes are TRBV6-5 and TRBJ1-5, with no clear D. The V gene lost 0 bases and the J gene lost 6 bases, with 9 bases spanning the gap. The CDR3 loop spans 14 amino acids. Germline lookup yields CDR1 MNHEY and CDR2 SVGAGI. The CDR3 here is CASSYSGWGQPQHF. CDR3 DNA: TGTGCCAGCAGTTACTCGGGGTGGGGTCAGCCCCAGCATTTT.

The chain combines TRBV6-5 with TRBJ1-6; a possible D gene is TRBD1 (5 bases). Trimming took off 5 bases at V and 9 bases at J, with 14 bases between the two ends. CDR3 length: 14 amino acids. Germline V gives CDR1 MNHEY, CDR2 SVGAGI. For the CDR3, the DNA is TGTGCCAGCAGTGAGGGTCTAGGGGCTTCACCCCTCCACTTT. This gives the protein CASSEGLGASPLHF.

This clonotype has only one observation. CDR3 bases: TGTGCCAGCAGCTGGACAGGGCGGAATGAAAAACTGTTTTTT. Translation: CASSWTGRNEKLFF. The chain couples TRBV6-5 to TRBJ1-4; TRBD1 matches at 8 bases. With 6 bases clipped from V and 5 bases from J, the junction kept 5 bases outside the gene matches. This CDR3 comprises 14 residues. Germline CDR1 reads MNHEY; CDR2 reads SVGAGI.

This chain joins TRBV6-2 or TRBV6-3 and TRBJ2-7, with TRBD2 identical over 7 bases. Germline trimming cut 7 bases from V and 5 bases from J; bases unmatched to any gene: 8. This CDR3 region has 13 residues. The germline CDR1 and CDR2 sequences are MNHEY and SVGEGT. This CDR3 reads CASMTGGTNEQYF. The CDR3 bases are TGTGCCAGCATGACGGGAGGAACTAACGAGCAGTACTTC.

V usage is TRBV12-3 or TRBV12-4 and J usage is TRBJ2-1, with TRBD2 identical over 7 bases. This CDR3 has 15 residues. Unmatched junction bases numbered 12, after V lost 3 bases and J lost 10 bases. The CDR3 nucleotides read TGTGCCAGCAGTTTTGGCGGGAGCTTCGTTAACGAGCAGTTCTTC. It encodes CASSFGGSFVNEQFF.

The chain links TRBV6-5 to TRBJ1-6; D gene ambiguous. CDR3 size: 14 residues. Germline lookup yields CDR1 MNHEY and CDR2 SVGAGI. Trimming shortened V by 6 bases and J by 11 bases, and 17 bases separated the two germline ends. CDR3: CASSQDRGNAPLHF. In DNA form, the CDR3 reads TGTGCCAGCAGCCAAGATCGAGGAAACGCACCCCTCCACTTT.

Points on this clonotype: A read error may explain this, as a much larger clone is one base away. The CDR3 sequence is CSVGQAYNQQFF. The CDR3 nucleotides are TGCAGCGTCGGACAGGCATACAATCAGCAGTTCTTC. The rearrangement uses TRBV29-1 and TRBJ2-1, with 7 bases fitting TRBD1. The CDR3 has 12 residues. Germline CDR1 SQVTM, CDR2 ANQGSEA.

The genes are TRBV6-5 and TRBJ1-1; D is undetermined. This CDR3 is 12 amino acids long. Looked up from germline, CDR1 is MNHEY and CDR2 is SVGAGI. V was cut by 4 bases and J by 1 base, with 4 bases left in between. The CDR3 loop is CASSSRNTEAFF. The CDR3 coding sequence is TGTGCCAGCAGTTCCCGGAACACTGAAGCTTTCTTT.